The 5 T cell receptor beta chains below come from one sample, sequenced in a study of OX40 agonist ivuxolimab in advanced cancers. The library was generated by the immunoSEQ multiplex PCR assay. What TCRdb holds here is the immuneACCESS table cut down to in-frame rearrangements. Part of the clones is not present; checked against another copy, under half of the missing clones reflect an unresolved V gene, and the others are unexplained. In this sample the table shows fewer than 50,000 clones, just under 90% of which occur a single time. 35% to 40% of the sample is held by the ten biggest clonotypes. This specimen consisted of CD4+ or CD8+ T cells sorted from blood, obtained in a trial of the OX40 agonist ivuxolimab. All receptors come from an adult with an advanced solid tumor such as melanoma, head and neck, liver or kidney cancer.

The chain couples TRBV5-4 to TRBJ1-2, with D perhaps TRBD1 (5 bases). The CDR3 extends over 13 amino acids. Trimming removed 4 bases at V and 8 bases at J, with 15 bases between. Germline V gene lookup returns CDR1 SGHNT and CDR2 YYREEE (reference sequence). The CDR3 loop reads CASSPGTDGGYTF. The CDR3 DNA sequence: TGTGCCAGCAGCCCCGGGACGGACGGCGGCTACACCTTC.

The chain links TRBV6-1 to TRBJ2-6, with D tentatively TRBD1 (6 bases). This CDR3 spans 15 amino acids. V was cut by 1 base and J by 8 bases, with 12 bases left in between. Germline assignment: CDR1 MNHNS and CDR2 SASEGT. CDR3 in amino acids: CASSEEWTVSNVLTF. The CDR3 region has the DNA TGTGCCAGCAGTGAAGAATGGACAGTATCCAACGTCCTGACTTTC.

The V and J genes are TRBV11-2 and TRBJ2-3; TRBD2 matches at 9 bases. Germline CDR1 reads SGHAT; CDR2 reads FQNNGV. Trimming took 5 bases from V and 4 from J; bases not matched to a gene: 7. The CDR3 length is 15 residues. This chain's CDR3 is CASSRLAGLSDTQYF. The CDR3, as DNA: TGTGCCAGCAGCCGTCTAGCGGGACTTTCAGATACGCAGTATTTT.

The chain recombines TRBV5-1 with TRBJ2-3, with 10 bases fitting TRBD2. Germline CDR1 is SGHRS and CDR2 is YFSETQ. This CDR3 spans 15 amino acids. V shed 6 bases, J shed 1 base, and the junction held 5 bases outside the gene matches. CDR3 in DNA: TGCGCCAGCACGTGGCTAGCGGGGGGCACAGATACGCAGTATTTT. Protein: CASTWLAGGTDTQYF.

The chain links TRBV5-1 to TRBJ2-1; D is unclear. This CDR3 is 15 amino acids long. Per germline, CDR1 SGHRS and CDR2 YFSETQ. With 0 bases removed from V and 2 bases from J, the gap between germline ends came to 9 bases. CDR3 residues: CASSLGPGTYNEQFF. CDR3 nucleotide sequence: TGCGCCAGCAGCTTGGGACCCGGAACCTACAATGAGCAGTTCTTC.